This T cell receptor (beta chain) emerged from a study of T cells expressing NK-cell markers. Across the whole study: Beta-chain profiling covered CD3+CD56+NKG2C+, CD3+CD56+NKG2C- and CD3+CD56-NKG2C+ sorted subsets.

UMI-tagged 5'RACE template switching yielded the TCR beta cDNA. Reprocessing the 5' RACE reads, TCRdb reports a single entry for every CDR3 protein and omits DNA. Its table lists some 600,000 distinct CDR3 sequences. Study outcomes and limitations: Specificity for HCMV among expanded NKG2C+ T cell clones was not established.

Comments on this clonotype: Its specificity is unknown.

This CDR3 is 15 amino acids long. Germline V gene lookup returns CDR1 SGHTA and CDR2 FQGTGA. Source material: blood T cells: a sorted CD56 or NKG2C T cell subset, CD4+ or CD8+ T cells, or bulk PBMC T cells (not recorded which). The rearrangement uses TRBV7-3 and TRBJ1-6; TCRdb's D gene call, TRBD1, goes unchecked for lack of DNA. The sequence was collected from a man younger than 35 in good health. This CDR3 reads CASSPRQGVDSPLHF. The full variable domain, with the rest looked up from reference TRBV7-3 and TRBJ1-6, is GAGVSQTPSNKVTEKGKYVELRCDPISGHTALYWYRQSLGQGPEFLIYFQGTGAADDSGLPNDRFFAVRPEGSVSTLKIQRTERGDSAVYLCASSPRQGVDSPLHFGNGTRLTVT.